The T cell receptor beta chain described here comes from a study of shared clonotypes between healthy human individuals. General observations from the study: The authors expected sequencing depth to affect clonotype sharing among donors. The study found roughly 5.3% of naive CD4 clonotypes shared across a handful of donors.

Comments on this clone: Its target is not known. The sample contains more than one DNA sequence encoding this CDR3.

Splitting the CD4+ cells yielded a CD45RA+ naive subset and a CD45RA-negative memory subset. Germline lookup yields CDR1 MDHEN and CDR2 SYDVKM. V was trimmed by 8 bases and J by 4 bases, leaving 9 bases between them. This CDR3 is built from 12 residues. Clones were sequenced by immunoSEQ multiplex PCR, and TCRdb holds only the in-frame ones, with some missing. The sample has around 1.6 million clones, approximately 98% seen once. The TCR comes from a man aged 30-40 years in good health. The chain uses TRBV28 and TRBJ1-5; no clear D. Sequencing was carried out using naive CD4+ T cells sorted from blood. Subset reported: CD45RA+ positively selected. Written as DNA, the CDR3 is TGTGCCAGCCGCGGAGCTAATCAGCCCCAGCATTTT. Translation gives CASRGANQPQHF.